This T cell receptor (beta chain) was identified during a study of blood T cell repertoires in COVID-19. Donors in Cohort 3 counted as recovered after two negative PCRs, clearance, or symptom resolution. The CDR3 spans 12 residues. Losses at the gene ends were 10 bases for V and 4 bases for J; bases not matched to a gene: 6. In germline, CDR1 is MDHEN, CDR2 SYDVKM. This clone was observed a single time. Clones were sequenced by immunoSEQ multiplex PCR, and TCRdb holds only the in-frame ones, with some missing. The sample holds about 320,000 clones, under 90% seen once. The sequencing input was PBMCs or T cells enriched from blood (not recorded which). The genes are TRBV28 and TRBJ2-7, with 8 bases that match TRBD1. The receptor comes from a man in his 60s who had recovered from COVID-19. The CDR3 loop reads CAIRTGRYEQYF. The CDR3 DNA is TGTGCCATCCGGACAGGGCGGTACGAGCAGTACTTC.